This entry describes one T cell receptor beta chain. Its antigen is unidentified. This sample stems from a study of T cells after yellow fever vaccination. Looking at the study overall: Low-cell-number fractions were prepared with SMART-Seq v4 Ultra Low Input. Findings and limits, study-wide: Abundant clonotypes from the bulk population could have been carried over as contaminants into FACS-sorted repertoires. Most primary-vaccination clones reappeared after the booster (about 95% CD4, around 88% CD8).

Trimming cost V 4 bases and J 0 bases, with 10 bases left between them. The CDR3 has 15 amino acids. Germline-derived CDR1 and CDR2 are SGHRS and YFSETQ. 5'RACE template switching produced TCR cDNA carrying a universal primer site and UMIs. TCRdb re-called the 5' RACE reads with MiXCR, one entry per CDR3 protein. Among some 420,000 distinct CDR3 sequences listed, 18% were seen once. V and J are TRBV5-1 and TRBJ2-2; D not certain. The TCR originated in a man younger than 35 who received the YFV17D yellow fever vaccine. The sequencing used PBMCs, collected before the yellow fever booster vaccination. DNA of the CDR3: TGCGCCAGCAGCAGGACCGCAGCGAACACCGGGGAGCTGTTTTTT. It yields the protein CASSRTAANTGELFF.